This TCR beta chain derives from a study of blood T cells in healthy people across ages. The wider study: Template switching caught about one barcoded beta molecule for each two T cells. The study, taken as a whole, reports: In the absence of known donor CMV status, changes in expanded clonotypes were possibly confounded.

The sample holds a few counts of this clonotype. Its antigen is not known. Primers used in a second PCR of about 6 to 11 cycles were a sample-barcoded 5' primer and a J-beta primer mix. In TCRdb, the 5' RACE reads were re-called with MiXCR into one record per CDR3 protein. Of over a million distinct CDR3 sequences detected, 45% appear once; the ten largest clones hold 15% to 20%. Sample donors were healthy Caucasian individuals that came from Russia, aged roughly 6 to 95. Germline CDR1 reads SGHAT; CDR2 reads FQNNGV. The length of the CDR3 is 14 residues. V shed 0 bases and J shed 8 bases, with 11 bases lying between them.

Sample: blood. The chain links TRBV11-2 to TRBJ2-1; possibly TRBD2 for D (6 bases). This TCR came from an older woman in good health. CDR3: CASSLETRTHEQFF. The CDR3 DNA reads TGTGCCAGCAGCTTAGAGACTAGGACCCATGAGCAGTTCTTC. The variable domain in full, completed from reference TRBV11-2 and TRBJ2-1, reads EAGVAQSPRYKIIEKRQSVAFWCNPISGHATLYWYQQILGQGPKLLIQFQNNGVVDDSQLPKDRFSAERLKGVDSTLKIQPAKLEDSAVYLCASSLETRTHEQFFGPGTRLTVL.